This T cell receptor (beta chain) was identified in a study of blood T cell repertoires in COVID-19 (dated by TCRdb to 2019 to 2021). Context from the whole study: Samples from collaborators originated in the United States, Italy and Spain and spanned both the acute and convalescent phases of COVID-19. Subjects who had been exposed to COVID-19, were actively infected with it, or had recovered from it provided the deeply sampled blood TCRbeta repertoires that made up the dataset. HLA class I and class II types, where available, came from metadata supplied by the sample provider rather than from assay-based typing. The repertoires were released in a freely available public database meant as a resource for research on the immune response to SARS-CoV-2. The prospective study material was composed of cDNA or gDNA derived from T cells, B-cell-depleted T cells, or PBMCs. Samples came from the ongoing ImmuneRACE study (first 160 participants) plus 1,254 subjects from 6 global collaborators. Sample metadata almost always included a de-identified subject ID, COVID-19 status, age in years and sex. The study at large found these results: How much clinical and demographic metadata was included differed by source and by participant, and the metadata was provided uncurated.

Participants in the prospective study were aged roughly 18 to 100 years, lived in more than 20 United States geographic areas, and enrolled through a virtual design. To assign participants to cohorts, the prospective study relied on clinical history that participants themselves reported in a screening survey and a study questionnaire. Recovered participants in ImmuneRACE Cohort 3 were defined by two consecutive negative NP/OP PCR tests, clearance by a healthcare professional, or resolution of symptoms. In the prospective study, whole blood, serum and a nasopharyngeal or oropharyngeal swab were collected from each participant by mobile phlebotomists. Participants in the prospective study had the option to provide additional blood draws and questionnaires over a 2-month period. Before DNA extraction, blood samples from the prospective study were shipped at room temperature or frozen. Concerning this clone: Its specific antigen is unknown. Base qualities are not recorded, but no much larger clone differs from it by a single base.

CDR1 and CDR2, per the germline V gene (reference sequence), are MNHEY and SMNVEV. V trim: 5 bases; J trim: 7 bases; unmatched bases: 22. From its cysteine to its phenylalanine, the CDR3 spans 19 amino acids. The CDR3 DNA has 57 bases and is translated from base 1. The immunoSEQ Assay, a bias-controlled multiplex PCR, was used to amplify TCRbeta CDR3 regions from genomic DNA. The study's processing was this. The number of nucleated cells in each sample was estimated by amplification of reference gene primers within the assay. To quantify the absolute abundance of each unique TCRbeta CDR3 rearrangement, sequence reads were collapsed and filtered. Productive Simpson clonality was computed per sample as the square root of Simpson's diversity index over productive rearrangements. This is the immuneACCESS table as TCRdb keeps it, with only in-frame sequences that have V and J called. A part of the clones is gone; compared with another copy, unresolved V genes explain less than half, and the rest is unexplained. The V and J calls and clone size were taken over from that table, and D and trimming were inferred from the DNA. For this sample there are roughly 200,000 clones; about four fifths appear just once. The top ten constitute 10% to 15% of the sample.

The chain is encoded by TRBV27 joined to TRBJ2-1, with 8 middle bases fitting TRBD2. The origin of this receptor is a man aged 35-49 years who had recovered from COVID-19. The sample taken for sequencing was PBMCs or T cells enriched from blood (not recorded which). The encoded CDR3 is CASSVRYSIRSGSWNEQFF. The nucleotides read TGTGCCAGCAGTGTAAGGTACTCTATTCGGAGCGGGAGTTGGAATGAGCAGTTCTTC.